What follows describes a single T cell receptor (beta chain). Its target is unknown. Germline CDR1 SGHTA, CDR2 FQGNSA. The CDR3 has 15 amino acids. V was trimmed by 5 bases and J by 6 bases, leaving 16 bases between them. The time point denotes: sample taken at primary tumor resection. These data belong to a study of spatial heterogeneity in lung cancer. Across the whole study: Every unique TCR and UMI combination, on average, appeared more than ten times in raw reads. Notes on the study in general: For expanded intratumoral alpha and beta TCRs, counts tracked tumor mutation counts.

TCRdb re-derived calls from the 5' RACE reads in MiXCR, one entry per CDR3 protein. This table has about 28,000 distinct CDR3 sequences, more than 5.5% appearing once. Sequencing used lung tumor tissue, obtained at surgery. The chain has TRBV7-2 and TRBJ1-4, with D perhaps matching TRBD1 (5 bases). This clonotype was sampled from a male donor with early-stage non-small cell lung cancer. The CDR3 region is CASSPGTQPDEKLFF. The DNA for the CDR3 is TGTGCCAGCAGCCCCGGGACTCAGCCGGATGAAAAACTGTTTTTT.